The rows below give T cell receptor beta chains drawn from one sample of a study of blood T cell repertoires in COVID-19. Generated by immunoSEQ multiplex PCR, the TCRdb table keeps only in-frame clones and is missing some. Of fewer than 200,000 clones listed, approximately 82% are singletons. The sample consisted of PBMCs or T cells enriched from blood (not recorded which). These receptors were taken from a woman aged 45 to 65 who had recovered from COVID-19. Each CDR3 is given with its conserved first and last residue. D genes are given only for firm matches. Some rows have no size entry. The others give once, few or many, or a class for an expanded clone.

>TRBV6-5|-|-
CASSYSLSLTNYGYTF
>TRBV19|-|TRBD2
CASSIDASGGQETQYF
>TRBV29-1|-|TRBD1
CSVRRHRDRAEAFF
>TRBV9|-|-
CASSVGTGGPVNTGELFF
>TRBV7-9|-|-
CASSGGDYGYTF
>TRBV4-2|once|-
CASSQRRGGGWGSGELFF
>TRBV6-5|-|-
CASLDSRSYNSPLHF
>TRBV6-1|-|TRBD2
CASSGPSGGAGNEQFF
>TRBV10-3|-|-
CAISESADTDTQYF
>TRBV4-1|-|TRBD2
CASSQGTSSNGNIQYF
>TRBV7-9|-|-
CASRRTARTDTQYF
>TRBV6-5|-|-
CASSFFEKLFF
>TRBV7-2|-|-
CASSFYGVTNYGYTF
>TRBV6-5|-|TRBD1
CASSNQQGWETQYF
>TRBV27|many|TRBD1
CASSLWDRMGTDTQYF
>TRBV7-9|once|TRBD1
CASSIGQGASNEKLFF
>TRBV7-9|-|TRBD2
CASSSGTSPTGELFF
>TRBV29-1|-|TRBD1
CSVDVTGDGYTF
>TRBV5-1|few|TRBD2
CASSHSRLAPLGADTQYF
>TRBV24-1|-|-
CATSGTGGNTIYF
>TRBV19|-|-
CASSIDRDTPSGNTIYF
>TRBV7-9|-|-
CASSSSGRENYGYTF
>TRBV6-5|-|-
CASSPHTANTGELFF
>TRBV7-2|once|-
CASSLLVAAYLPGANVLTF
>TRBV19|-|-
CASSKGQLDNEQFF
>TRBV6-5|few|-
CASRQSFEAFF
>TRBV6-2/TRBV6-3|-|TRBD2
CASSQTSGGYNEQFF
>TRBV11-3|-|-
CASSLVLEGEQFF
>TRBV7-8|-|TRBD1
CASSNWGTANSPLHF
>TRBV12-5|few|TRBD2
CASAQGLAGLYNEQFF
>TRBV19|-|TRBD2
CASSKGGLAFREQFF
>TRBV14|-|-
CASSGEWSIDTQYF
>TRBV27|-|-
CASSSSGQTNSPLHF
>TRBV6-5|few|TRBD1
CATGAYNQPQHF
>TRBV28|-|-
CASSGTNYGYTF
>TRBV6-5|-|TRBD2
CASHFPYGTREQFF
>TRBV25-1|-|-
CASRQGGGTDTQYF
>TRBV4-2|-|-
CASSDQLGPGPYGYTF
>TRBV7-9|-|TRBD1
CASSLRDRFYGYTF
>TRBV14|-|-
CASSQDASTIYF
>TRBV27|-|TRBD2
CASSLFGLAGAYEQFF
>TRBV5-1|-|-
CASSQRLEGELFF
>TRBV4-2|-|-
CASSQGSGYNSPLHF
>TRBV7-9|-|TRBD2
CASSPPREAGELFF
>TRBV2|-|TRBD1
CASSEGQAGPGNEQFF
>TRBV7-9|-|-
CATMLATNEKLFF
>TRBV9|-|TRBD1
CASSGTGGAPSEAFF
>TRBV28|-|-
CASSLGGNEQFF
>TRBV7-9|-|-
CASSLIGGANTEAFF
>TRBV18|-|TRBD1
CASSHTPGQSYGYTF
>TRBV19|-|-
CASSISGGQTEAFF
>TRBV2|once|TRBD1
CASHRGRNYGYTF
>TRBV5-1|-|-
CASSLPEGNTEAFF
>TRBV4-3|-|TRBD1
CASSLGTGAGNTIYF
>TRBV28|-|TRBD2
CATKALAGGLRVYNEQFF
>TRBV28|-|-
CASSLIFGERGRLNTEAFF
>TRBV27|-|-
CASIAHNEQFF
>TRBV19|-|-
CASSKSGTQETQYF
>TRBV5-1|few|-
CASSGGAGYNEQFF